The 29 T cell receptor beta chains below come from one sample, sequenced in a study of beta chain features in type 1 diabetes. Points from the study as a whole: Patients with Type 1 diabetes showed moderately but significantly shorter TCRB CDR3s in all four CD4+ subsets.

Their specific antigens are unknown. The entirety of the isolated RNA underwent reverse transcription, so expressed TCRB transcripts were sequenced. Data came from immunoSEQ multiplex PCR; TCRdb stores just in-frame clones and leaves some out. The sample has fewer than 300,000 clones, around 20% seen once; the top ten hold around 0.03%. Sequenced sample: naive CD4+ T cells from blood. These receptor sequences come from a woman aged 40 to 49 with type 1 diabetes.

This clone was counted only a few times. The chain joins TRBV18 to TRBJ1-2; TRBD1 is a possible D gene (6 bases). The length of the CDR3 is 14 residues. Germline loops: CDR1 KGHSH, CDR2 LQKENI. Between the trimmed V and J ends, which lost 3 bases and 4 bases, there was a span of 12 bases. DNA of the CDR3: TGTGCCAGCTCACCGACGACAGGAAGCTATGGCTACACCTTC. It codes for CASSPTTGSYGYTF. Full variable domain (missing parts from reference TRBV18 and TRBJ1-2): NAGVMQNPRHLVRRRGQEARLRCSPMKGHSHVYWYRQLPEEGLKFMVYLQKENIIDESGMPKERFSAEFPKEGPSILRIQQVVRGDSAAYFCASSPTTGSYGYTFGSGTRLTVV.

This clone was counted only a few times. V is TRBV12-5 and J is TRBJ2-5; maybe TRBD1 (6 bases). This CDR3 spans 13 amino acids. Germline lookup yields CDR1 LGHNT and CDR2 FRNRAP. Trimming took 6 bases from V and 3 from J, leaving 11 bases between them. CDR3 amino acids: CASGPDSKETQYF. CDR3 DNA sequence: TGTGCTAGTGGCCCGGACAGCAAAGAGACCCAGTACTTC.

V gene TRBV5-4 combines with J gene TRBJ2-3; 8 nucleotides agree with TRBD1. This CDR3 is 15 amino acids long. Germline values: CDR1 SGHNT, CDR2 YYREEE (reference sequence). The V segment lost 4 bases and the J segment 4 bases; nucleotides outside the gene matches: 8. The CDR3: CASSPAGQEADTQYF. The CDR3 DNA sequence: TGTGCCAGCAGCCCGGCGGGACAGGAGGCAGATACGCAGTATTTT. Combining the CDR3 with reference TRBV5-4 and TRBJ2-3 gives the whole variable domain ETGVTQSPTHLIKTRGQQVTLRCSSQSGHNTVSWYQQALGQGPQFIFQYYREEENGRGNFPPRFSGLQFPNYSSELNVNALELDDSALYLCASSPAGQEADTQYFGPGTRLTVL.

The chain employs TRBV7-3 and TRBJ2-6; no clear D. Germline lookup yields CDR1 SGHTA and CDR2 FQGTGA. This CDR3 contains 15 residues. V lost 5 bases and J 0 bases, leaving 8 bases between the germline ends. The CDR3 protein is CASSLSYSGANVLTF. The DNA for the CDR3 is TGTGCCAGCAGCCTAAGTTACTCTGGGGCCAACGTCCTGACTTTC.

The chain combines TRBV25-1 with TRBJ1-3; D is ambiguous. Germline V gene sequence: CDR1 MGHDK, CDR2 SYGVNS. V lost 4 bases and J 0 bases, leaving 4 bases between the germline ends. The CDR3 consists of 13 residues. DNA of the CDR3: TGTGCCAGCAGTGTGTACTCTGGAAACACCATATATTTT. This sequence encodes CASSVYSGNTIYF.

The rearrangement uses TRBV7-9 and TRBJ2-4; the D gene is possibly TRBD1 (5 bases). This CDR3 spans 15 amino acids. Germline assignment: CDR1 SEHNR and CDR2 FQNEAQ (reference sequence). Trimming cost V 5 bases and J 7 bases, with 18 bases left between them. The CDR3 coding sequence is TGTGCCAGCAGCCCTACGTGGGGCACTGGGAACATTCAGTACTTC. Its protein product is CASSPTWGTGNIQYF.

This clone was counted a few times. This sequence joins TRBV7-2 and TRBJ2-7; 8 bases agree with TRBD1. V trimming: 5 bases; J trimming: 0 bases; junction bases outside the gene matches: 9. The V gene's germline CDR1 is SGHTA and CDR2 FQGNSA. The CDR3 loop spans 16 amino acids. CDR3 in amino acids: CASSLLRTGSSYEQYF. In nucleotides, the CDR3 is TGTGCCAGCAGCCTCCTTCGGACAGGGAGCTCCTACGAGCAGTACTTC.

The chain joins TRBV5-1 to TRBJ2-2; 9 nucleotides match TRBD2. Germline loops: CDR1 SGHRS, CDR2 YFSETQ. With V trimmed by 6 bases and J by 4 bases, 7 bases remained unmatched. The CDR3 spans 15 residues. CDR3 nucleotides: TGCGCCAGCATTGAATTAGCGGGAGCCACCGGGGAGCTGTTTTTT. Translation: CASIELAGATGELFF.

The rearrangement uses TRBV30 and TRBJ1-3; tentatively, D is TRBD1 (6 bases). V lost 6 bases and J 7 bases, leaving 10 bases between the germline ends. CDR1 is GTSNPN and CDR2 is SVGIG in the germline V gene (reference sequence). The CDR3 length is 11 residues. The CDR3 DNA sequence: TGTGCCTGTCTACAGGGTAACACCATATATTTT. Amino acids: CACLQGNTIYF.

The chain is built from TRBV5-4 and TRBJ2-4; 7 bases map to TRBD2. The CDR3 consists of 13 residues. After removal of 1 base from V and 6 bases from J, the junction contained 1 base not matched to a gene. The germline gives CDR1 SGHNT, CDR2 YYREEE (reference sequence). The CDR3 loop reads CASSLREGNIQYF. The CDR3 bases are TGTGCCAGCAGCTTGAGGGAGGGAAACATTCAGTACTTC. Drawing the rest from reference TRBV5-4 and TRBJ2-4, the complete variable domain is ETGVTQSPTHLIKTRGQQVTLRCSSQSGHNTVSWYQQALGQGPQFIFQYYREEENGRGNFPPRFSGLQFPNYSSELNVNALELDDSALYLCASSLREGNIQYFGAGTRLSVL.

In this sample, this clone turned up a few times. The CDR3 spells CASSLTPRGLDTQYF. As DNA, the CDR3 is TGTGCCAGCAGCTTAACCCCGCGAGGCCTGGATACGCAGTATTTT. The chain has TRBV7-2 and TRBJ2-3; D unclear. CDR3 length equals 15 residues. Germline values: CDR1 SGHTA, CDR2 FQGNSA. V was cut by 2 bases and J by 6 bases, with 15 bases left in between.

The V and J genes are TRBV29-1 and TRBJ2-3, with 9 bases matching TRBD2. Per the germline V gene, CDR1 is SQVTM and CDR2 is ANQGSEA. Trimming removed 6 bases from V and 6 bases from J; junction bases left unmatched: 10. This CDR3 region has 14 residues. Here the CDR3 DNA reads TGCAGCGTAGGGACTAGCTCCTCGGAGGATACGCAGTATTTT. Amino acid sequence: CSVGTSSSEDTQYF.

The V call is TRBV14, the J call TRBJ2-1; 11 bases line up with TRBD2. Losses at the gene ends were 3 bases for V and 11 bases for J; bases not matched to a gene: 3. Germline V gives CDR1 SGHDN, CDR2 FVKESK. The length of the CDR3 is 13 residues. CDR3 sequence reads: CASSQGTSGQQFF. The CDR3, as DNA: TGTGCCAGCAGCCAGGGGACTAGCGGACAGCAGTTCTTC.

This clone was found a few times. The chain is built from TRBV23-1 and TRBJ2-5; TRBD2 might be the D (5 bases). TRBV23-1 is reported as an ORF; its role is uncertain. Trimming took off 7 bases at V and 2 bases at J, with 14 bases between the two ends. This CDR3 spans 14 amino acids. The CDR3 is CASTLPGEQETQYF. CDR3 bases: TGCGCCAGCACCCTACCCGGGGAGCAAGAGACCCAGTACTTC.

The V gene is TRBV28, the J gene TRBJ2-7; D gene unclear. Germline CDR1 MDHEN, CDR2 SYDVKM. The CDR3 runs to 15 residues. Trimming left V 5 bases short and J 0 bases short, with 14 bases between. The chain's CDR3 is CASSINARVSYEQYF. In DNA, the CDR3 is TGTGCCAGCAGTATTAACGCCCGGGTCTCCTACGAGCAGTACTTC.

This clone was observed a handful of times. J is TRBJ1-6 and V is TRBV7-3, with no clear D. Germline CDR1 and CDR2: SGHTA and FQGTGA. CDR3 length equals 13 residues. Trimming stripped 1 base from V and 14 bases from J, with 12 bases between. This CDR3 reads CASSLSPVSTLHF. The CDR3 DNA is TGTGCCAGCAGCTTAAGCCCGGTCTCTACCCTCCACTTT.

This chain joins TRBV30 and TRBJ1-4; a possible D gene is TRBD1 (6 bases). The CDR3 has 14 residues. Trimming removed 5 bases at V and 6 bases at J, with 16 bases between. Germline V lookup: CDR1 GTSNPN, CDR2 SVGIG (reference sequence). CDR3 nucleotides: TGTGCCTGGTCGTCCGGGACAAGTGATGAAAAACTGTTTTTT. It translates to CAWSSGTSDEKLFF.

This clone was recorded a few times. The chain joins TRBV4-3 to TRBJ2-1, with 11 bases lining up with TRBD2. The CDR3 sequence is 16 residues long. With V trimmed by 5 bases and J by 4 bases, 7 bases remained unmatched. The germline gives CDR1 LGHNA, CDR2 YSLEER. CDR3 DNA: TGCGCCAGCAGCTTTTCTAGCGGGGGGTCTTACAATGAGCAGTTCTTC. Its protein is CASSFSSGGSYNEQFF.

This clone has just a few counts. The chain links TRBV4-3 to TRBJ1-2, with 9 bases that match TRBD1. This CDR3 has 14 residues. Germline V gene data show CDR1 as LGHNA and CDR2 as YSLEER. The V gene end was trimmed by 6 bases and the J gene end by 8 bases; junction bases not matched to a gene: 10. The CDR3 coding sequence is TGCGCCAGCAGTCCAGACACAGGGGGCGAGGGCTACACCTTC. It yields the protein CASSPDTGGEGYTF.

This clone was counted a few times. The chain joins TRBV6-5 to TRBJ1-1; 7 bases are shared with TRBD1. CDR1 is MNHEY, CDR2 SVGAGI, per germline. V dropped 6 bases and J dropped 1; count of bases not matched to a gene: 2. CDR3 size: 13 residues. This CDR3 reads CASSGQANTEAFF. The CDR3 bases are TGTGCCAGCAGCGGACAGGCGAACACTGAAGCTTTCTTT.

This clone was counted only a few times. The chain carries TRBV7-8 and TRBJ2-1; 9 bases align to TRBD2. With 5 bases clipped from V and 2 bases from J, the junction kept 7 bases outside the gene matches. The CDR3 is made up of 16 amino acids. CDR1 and CDR2 (germline): SGHVS, FQNEAQ. The CDR3 sequence is CASSPPSGRTYNEQFF. CDR3 DNA: TGTGCCAGCAGCCCGCCAAGCGGGAGGACCTACAATGAGCAGTTCTTC.

The genes are TRBV7-9 and TRBJ2-3; a possible D gene is TRBD2 (5 bases). Germline V gives CDR1 SEHNR, CDR2 FQNEAQ (reference sequence). This CDR3 has 13 amino acids. Trimming left V 0 bases short and J 5 bases short, with 6 bases between. CDR3 sequence reads: CASSLAEEDTQYF. The CDR3 nucleotides read TGTGCCAGCAGCTTAGCGGAGGAAGATACGCAGTATTTT.

This clone was seen a few times. The chain has TRBV29-1 and TRBJ2-3; D ambiguous. Germline values: CDR1 SQVTM, CDR2 ANQGSEA. There are 10 residues in the CDR3. Deletions cut 5 bases from V and 6 bases from J, with 6 bases between. CDR3 DNA sequence: TGCAGCGTTCGTGAGGATACGCAGTATTTT. It codes for CSVREDTQYF.

This clone occurred a few times. The CDR3 loop is CASSLAMAAETQYF. CDR3 sequence (DNA): TGTGCCAGCAGCTTAGCGATGGCGGCGGAGACCCAGTACTTC. The chain recombines TRBV7-2 with TRBJ2-5; D ambiguous. CDR3 size: 14 residues. CDR1 and CDR2 (germline): SGHTA, FQGNSA. Trimming took 0 bases from V and 5 from J, leaving 10 bases between them.

This chain connects TRBV28 to TRBJ2-1; 8 nucleotides agree with TRBD2. This CDR3 contains 15 residues. Germline CDR1 and CDR2: MDHEN and SYDVKM. V trimming: 6 bases; J trimming: 4 bases; junction bases outside the gene matches: 8. This CDR3 is CASSSSGGPYNEQFF. The CDR3 nucleotides read TGTGCCAGCAGCTCCAGCGGGGGCCCTTACAATGAGCAGTTCTTC.

The genes are TRBV6-5 and TRBJ1-1; TRBD1 might be the D (5 bases). Deletions cut 6 bases from V and 1 base from J, with 6 bases between. The CDR3 sequence is 12 residues long. CDR1 and CDR2 from the germline V gene are MNHEY and SVGAGI. CDR3 sequence: CASRTGNTEAFF. In nucleotides, the CDR3 is TGTGCCAGCAGAACAGGGAACACTGAAGCTTTCTTT.

The chain couples TRBV27 to TRBJ2-4; D may be TRBD2 (6 bases). CDR3 length: 14 residues. Deletions cut 4 bases from V and 3 bases from J, with 10 bases between. Germline assignment: CDR1 MNHEY and CDR2 SMNVEV (reference sequence). CDR3 sequence (DNA): TGTGCCAGCAGTTCCGGGGGACTCAAAAACATTCAGTACTTC. Encoded protein: CASSSGGLKNIQYF.

The chain carries TRBV20-1 and TRBJ2-7; the match to TRBD1 covers 7 bases. Germline CDR1 is DFQATT and CDR2 is SNEGSKA (reference sequence). The CDR3 contains 11 residues. The junction had 4 bases not matched to a gene; V was cut back by 8 bases and J by 3 bases. The CDR3 sequence: CSMTGLYEQYF. CDR3 in DNA: TGCAGTATGACAGGGCTCTACGAGCAGTACTTC.

The chain is built from TRBV27 and TRBJ2-7; 11 bases agree with TRBD1. Germline V gene sequence: CDR1 MNHEY, CDR2 SMNVEV (reference sequence). This CDR3 has 14 residues. The V and J ends lost 8 bases and 4 bases, in that order; junction bases with no gene match: 7. The CDR3 sequence: CASAAGTGGYEQYF. The CDR3, as DNA: TGTGCCAGCGCAGCTGGGACAGGGGGGTACGAGCAGTACTTC.